Below are 2 T cell receptor beta chains sequenced from a single sample in a study of monozygotic twins with inflammatory bowel disease. TCRdb re-called the 5' RACE reads and shows each CDR3 protein once, DNA omitted. The sample data list 150,000 to 200,000 distinct CDR3 sequences. What was sequenced was blood. The receptors originated from a human donor with ulcerative colitis or Crohn's disease, or a healthy co-twin of an affected twin (not recorded which).

V and J are TRBV5-1 and TRBJ2-4; TCRdb's D call, TRBD1, is unchecked because there is no DNA. CDR3 size: 16 residues. Germline V CDR1 and CDR2: SGHRS, YFSETQ. The CDR3: CASSLVSGRAKNIQYF.

The chain couples TRBV20-1 to TRBJ2-3; lacking DNA, the TRBD1 call made by TCRdb goes unchecked. Germline assignment: CDR1 DFQATT and CDR2 SNEGSKA (reference sequence). This CDR3 comprises 14 residues. The CDR3 here is CSAIAGVIGDTQYF.